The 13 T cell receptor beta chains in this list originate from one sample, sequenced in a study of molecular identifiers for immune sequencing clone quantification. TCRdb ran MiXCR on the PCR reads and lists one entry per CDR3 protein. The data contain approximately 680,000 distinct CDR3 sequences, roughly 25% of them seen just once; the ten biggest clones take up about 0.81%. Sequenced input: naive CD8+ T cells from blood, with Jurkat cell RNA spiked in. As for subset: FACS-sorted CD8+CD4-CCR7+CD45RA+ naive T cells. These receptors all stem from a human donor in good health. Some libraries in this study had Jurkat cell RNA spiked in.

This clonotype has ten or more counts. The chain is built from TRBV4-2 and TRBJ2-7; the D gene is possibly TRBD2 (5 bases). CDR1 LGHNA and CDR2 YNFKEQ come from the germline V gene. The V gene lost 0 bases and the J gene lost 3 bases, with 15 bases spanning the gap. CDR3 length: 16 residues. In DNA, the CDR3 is TGTGCCAGCAGCCAAGATAGGTCTAGCCCACTCTACGAGCAGTACTTC. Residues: CASSQDRSSPLYEQYF.

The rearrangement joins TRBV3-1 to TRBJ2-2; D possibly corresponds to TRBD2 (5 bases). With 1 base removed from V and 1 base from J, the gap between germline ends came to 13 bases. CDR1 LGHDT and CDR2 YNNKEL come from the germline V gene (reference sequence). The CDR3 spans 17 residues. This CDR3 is CASSQVWTPENTGELFF. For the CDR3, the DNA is TGTGCCAGCAGCCAAGTTTGGACTCCCGAGAACACCGGGGAGCTGTTTTTT.

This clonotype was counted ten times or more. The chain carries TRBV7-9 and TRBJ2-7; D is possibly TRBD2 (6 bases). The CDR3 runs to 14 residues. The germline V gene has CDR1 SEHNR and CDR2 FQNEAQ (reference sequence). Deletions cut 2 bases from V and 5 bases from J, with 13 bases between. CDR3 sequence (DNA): TGTGCCAGCAGCTTACTTGGGGGGTTGGACGAGCAGTACTTC. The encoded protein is CASSLLGGLDEQYF. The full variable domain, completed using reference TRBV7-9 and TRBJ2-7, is DTGVSQNPRHKITKRGQNVTFRCDPISEHNRLYWYRQTLGQGPEFLTYFQNEAQLEKSRLLSDRFSAERPKGSFSTLEIQRTEQGDSAMYLCASSLLGGLDEQYFGPGTRLTVT.

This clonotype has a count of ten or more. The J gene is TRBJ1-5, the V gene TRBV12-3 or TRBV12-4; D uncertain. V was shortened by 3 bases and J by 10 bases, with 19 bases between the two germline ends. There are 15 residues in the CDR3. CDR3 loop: CASSFTVGPLGPQHF. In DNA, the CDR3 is TGTGCCAGCAGTTTCACAGTAGGGCCCCTGGGCCCCCAGCATTTT.

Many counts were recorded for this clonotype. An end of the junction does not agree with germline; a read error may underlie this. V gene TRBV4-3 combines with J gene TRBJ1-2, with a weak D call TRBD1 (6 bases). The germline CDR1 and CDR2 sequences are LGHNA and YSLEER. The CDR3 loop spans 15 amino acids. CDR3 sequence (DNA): TGCGCCAGCAGCCCATTCGTCGGACAGAACTCTGGCTACACCTTC. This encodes CASSPFVGQNSGYTF.

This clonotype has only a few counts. The CDR3 loop reads CASRDRGIPYEQYF. The CDR3 bases are TGTGCCAGCAGGGATAGAGGGATCCCCTACGAGCAGTACTTC. The chain joins TRBV6-1 to TRBJ2-7; weak D call: TRBD2 (5 bases). Trimming stripped 6 bases from V and 2 bases from J, with 14 bases between. Germline assignment: CDR1 MNHNS and CDR2 SASEGT. The CDR3 totals 14 residues.

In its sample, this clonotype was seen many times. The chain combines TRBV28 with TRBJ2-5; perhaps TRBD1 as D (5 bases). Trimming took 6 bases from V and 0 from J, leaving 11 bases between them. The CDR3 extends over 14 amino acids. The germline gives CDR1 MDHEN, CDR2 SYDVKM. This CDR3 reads CASSADSHQETQYF. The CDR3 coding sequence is TGTGCCAGCAGCGCCGACAGCCACCAAGAGACCCAGTACTTC.

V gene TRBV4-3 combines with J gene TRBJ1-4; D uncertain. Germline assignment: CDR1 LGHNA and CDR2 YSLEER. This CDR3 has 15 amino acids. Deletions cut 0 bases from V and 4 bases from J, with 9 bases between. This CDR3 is CASSQETQLNEKLFF. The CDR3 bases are TGCGCCAGCAGCCAAGAGACCCAGCTTAATGAAAAACTGTTTTTT.

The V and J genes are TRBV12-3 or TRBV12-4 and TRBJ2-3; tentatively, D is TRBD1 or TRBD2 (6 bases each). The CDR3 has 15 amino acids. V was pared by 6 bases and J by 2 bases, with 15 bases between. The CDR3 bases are TGTGCCAGCAGGTTCGGAGGGGGGATCACAGATACGCAGTATTTT. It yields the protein CASRFGGGITDTQYF.

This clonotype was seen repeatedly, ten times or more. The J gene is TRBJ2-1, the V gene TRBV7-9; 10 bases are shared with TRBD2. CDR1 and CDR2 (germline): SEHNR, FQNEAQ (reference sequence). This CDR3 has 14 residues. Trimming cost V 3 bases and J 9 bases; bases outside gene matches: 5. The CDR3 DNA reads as TGTGCCAGCAGCTTTACTAGCGGGGTCCCTGAGCAGTTCTTC. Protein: CASSFTSGVPEQFF.

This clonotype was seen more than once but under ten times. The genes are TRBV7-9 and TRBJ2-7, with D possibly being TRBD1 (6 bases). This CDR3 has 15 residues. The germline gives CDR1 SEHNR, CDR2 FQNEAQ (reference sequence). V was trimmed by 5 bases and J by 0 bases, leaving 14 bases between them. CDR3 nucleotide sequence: TGTGCCAGCAGCGCCACCACAGGGTCCTCCTACGAGCAGTACTTC. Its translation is CASSATTGSSYEQYF.

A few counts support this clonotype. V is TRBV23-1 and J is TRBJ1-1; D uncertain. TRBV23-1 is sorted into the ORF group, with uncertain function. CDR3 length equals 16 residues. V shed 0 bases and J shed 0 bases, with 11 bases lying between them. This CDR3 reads CASSQSGSYMNTEAFF. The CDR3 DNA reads TGCGCCAGCAGTCAATCGGGAAGTTACATGAACACTGAAGCTTTCTTT.

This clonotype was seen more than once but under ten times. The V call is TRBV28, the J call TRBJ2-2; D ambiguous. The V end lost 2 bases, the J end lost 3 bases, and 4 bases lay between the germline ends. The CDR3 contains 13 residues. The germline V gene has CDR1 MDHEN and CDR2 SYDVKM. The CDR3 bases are TGTGCCAGCAGTTTAACGTACACCGGGGAGCTGTTTTTT. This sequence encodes CASSLTYTGELFF.